Described below is a single TCR beta chain sequence and its context. Its specificity is unknown. PCR used 60 Vbeta primers and 13 Jbeta primers. Here immunoSEQ multiplex PCR was the method, and the copy in TCRdb shows in-frame clones only, minus some. The data contain fewer than 200,000 clones, about 85% of them seen just once; the ten biggest clones take up around 2.6%. This record comes from a study of cytomegalovirus exposure and HLA in healthy donors. Study at large: As an earlier analysis found, roughly 180 million T cells yielded fewer than 130 million unique TCR beta sequences. Across about 400 genotyped donors, around 80% landed in the Caucasian-associated ancestry cluster. Whole-study findings and limits: Roughly 170 TCR beta chains were listed as cytomegalovirus-associated.

V lost 3 bases to trimming and J lost 4 bases, with 13 bases between them. Germline CDR1 is KGHSH and CDR2 is LQKENI. The CDR3 spans 15 residues. Participants comprised healthy donors of bone marrow. This sequence was found in a man aged 25 to 40 in good health and CMV-seropositive. The rearrangement links TRBV18 to TRBJ2-1; possibly TRBD2 for D (5 bases). Sample: PBMCs. CDR3: CASSPLAPLYNEQFF. The CDR3 region has the DNA TGTGCCAGCTCACCTCTAGCACCCTTATACAATGAGCAGTTCTTC.